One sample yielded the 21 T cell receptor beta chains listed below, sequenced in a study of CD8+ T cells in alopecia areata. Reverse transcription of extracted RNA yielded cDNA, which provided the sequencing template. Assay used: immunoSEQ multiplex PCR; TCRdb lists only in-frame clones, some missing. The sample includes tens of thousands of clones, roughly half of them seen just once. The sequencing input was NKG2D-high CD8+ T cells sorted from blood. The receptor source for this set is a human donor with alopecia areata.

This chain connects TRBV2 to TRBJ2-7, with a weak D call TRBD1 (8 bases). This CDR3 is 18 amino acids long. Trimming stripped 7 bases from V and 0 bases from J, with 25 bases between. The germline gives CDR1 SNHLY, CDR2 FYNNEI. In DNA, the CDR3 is TGTGCCAGCATCCTTAGTTGGGAGGGACAGGATCGCTCCTACGAGCAGTACTTC. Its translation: CASILSWEGQDRSYEQYF.

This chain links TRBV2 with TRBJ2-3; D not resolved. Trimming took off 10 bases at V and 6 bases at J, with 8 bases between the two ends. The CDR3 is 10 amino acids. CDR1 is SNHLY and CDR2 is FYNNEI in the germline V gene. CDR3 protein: CAIRFDTQYF. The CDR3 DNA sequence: TGTGCCATCAGGTTCGATACGCAGTATTTT.

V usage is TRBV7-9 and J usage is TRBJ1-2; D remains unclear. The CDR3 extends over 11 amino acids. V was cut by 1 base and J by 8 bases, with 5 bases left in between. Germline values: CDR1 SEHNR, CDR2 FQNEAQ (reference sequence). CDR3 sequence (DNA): TGTGCCAGCAGCTTAGAGGAGGGCTACACCTTC. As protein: CASSLEEGYTF.

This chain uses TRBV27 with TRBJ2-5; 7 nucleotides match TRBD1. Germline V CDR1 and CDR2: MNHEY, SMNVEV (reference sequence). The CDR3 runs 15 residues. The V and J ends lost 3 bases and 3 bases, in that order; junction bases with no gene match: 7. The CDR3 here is CASSFLQGEKETQYF. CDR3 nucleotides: TGTGCCAGCAGTTTCCTCCAGGGGGAAAAAGAGACCCAGTACTTC.

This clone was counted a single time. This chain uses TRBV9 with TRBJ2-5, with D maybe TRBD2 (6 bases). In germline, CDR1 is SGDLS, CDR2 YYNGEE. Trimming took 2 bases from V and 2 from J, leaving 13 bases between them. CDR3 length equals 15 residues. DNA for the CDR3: TGTGCCAGCAGCGTGGAGGGGTCTACTCAAGAGACCCAGTACTTC. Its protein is CASSVEGSTQETQYF.

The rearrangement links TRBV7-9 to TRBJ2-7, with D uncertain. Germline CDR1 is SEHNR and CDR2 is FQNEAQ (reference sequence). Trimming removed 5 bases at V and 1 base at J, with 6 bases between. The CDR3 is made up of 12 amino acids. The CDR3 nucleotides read TGTGCCAGCAGCCCACAGTCCTACGAGCAGTACTTC. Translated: CASSPQSYEQYF.

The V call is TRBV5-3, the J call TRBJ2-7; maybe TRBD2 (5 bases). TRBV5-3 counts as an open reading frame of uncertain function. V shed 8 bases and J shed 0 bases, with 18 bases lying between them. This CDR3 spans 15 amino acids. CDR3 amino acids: CARLNPPGSSYEQYF. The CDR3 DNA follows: TGTGCCAGGTTAAACCCGCCGGGAAGCTCCTACGAGCAGTACTTC.

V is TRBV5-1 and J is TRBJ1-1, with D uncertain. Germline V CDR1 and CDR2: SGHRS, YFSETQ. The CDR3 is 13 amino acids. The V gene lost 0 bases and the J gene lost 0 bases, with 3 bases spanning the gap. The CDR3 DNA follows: TGCGCCAGCAGCTTGGATGTGAACACTGAAGCTTTCTTT. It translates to CASSLDVNTEAFF.

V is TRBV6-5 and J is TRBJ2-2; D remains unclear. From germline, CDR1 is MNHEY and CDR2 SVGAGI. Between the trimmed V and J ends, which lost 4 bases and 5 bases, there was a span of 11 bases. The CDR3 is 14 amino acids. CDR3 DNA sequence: TGTGCCAGCAGTTTTGAGTGGATAACCGGGGAGCTGTTTTTT. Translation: CASSFEWITGELFF.

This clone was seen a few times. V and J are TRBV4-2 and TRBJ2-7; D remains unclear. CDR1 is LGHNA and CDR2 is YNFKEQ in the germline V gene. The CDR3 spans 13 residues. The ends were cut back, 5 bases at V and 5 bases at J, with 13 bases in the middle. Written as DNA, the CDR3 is TGTGCCAGCAGCTTTTACCCCCAGAACGAGCAGTACTTC. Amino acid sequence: CASSFYPQNEQYF.

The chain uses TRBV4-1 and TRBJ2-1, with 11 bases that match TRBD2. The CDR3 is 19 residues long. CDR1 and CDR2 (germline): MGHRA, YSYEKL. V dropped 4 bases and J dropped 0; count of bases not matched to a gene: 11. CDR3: CASSPSGTSGPSSYNEQFF. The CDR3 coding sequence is TGCGCCAGCAGCCCATCCGGGACTAGCGGCCCTAGCTCCTACAATGAGCAGTTCTTC.

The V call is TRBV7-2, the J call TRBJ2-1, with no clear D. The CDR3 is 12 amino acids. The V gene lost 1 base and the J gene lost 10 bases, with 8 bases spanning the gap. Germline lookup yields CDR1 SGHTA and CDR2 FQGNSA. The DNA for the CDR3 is TGTGCCAGCAGCTTAGTTATAGCAGAGCAGTTCTTC. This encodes CASSLVIAEQFF.

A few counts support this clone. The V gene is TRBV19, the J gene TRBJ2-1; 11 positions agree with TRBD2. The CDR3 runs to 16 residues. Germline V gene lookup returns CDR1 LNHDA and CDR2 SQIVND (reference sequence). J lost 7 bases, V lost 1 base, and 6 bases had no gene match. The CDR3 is CASSIVDSGGANEQFF. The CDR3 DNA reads TGTGCCAGTAGTATAGTTGATAGCGGGGGGGCAAATGAGCAGTTCTTC.

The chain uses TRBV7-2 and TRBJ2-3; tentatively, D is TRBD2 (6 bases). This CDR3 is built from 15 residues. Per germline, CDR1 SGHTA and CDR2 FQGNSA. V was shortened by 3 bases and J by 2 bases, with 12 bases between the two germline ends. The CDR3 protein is CASSFGSRVTDTQYF. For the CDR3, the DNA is TGTGCCAGCAGCTTCGGGAGTAGGGTCACAGATACGCAGTATTTT.

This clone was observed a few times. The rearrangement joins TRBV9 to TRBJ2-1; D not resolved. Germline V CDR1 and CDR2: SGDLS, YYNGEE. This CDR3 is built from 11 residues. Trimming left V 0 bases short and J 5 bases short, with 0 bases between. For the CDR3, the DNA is TGTGCCAGCAGCGTAGACAATGAGCAGTTCTTC. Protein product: CASSVDNEQFF.

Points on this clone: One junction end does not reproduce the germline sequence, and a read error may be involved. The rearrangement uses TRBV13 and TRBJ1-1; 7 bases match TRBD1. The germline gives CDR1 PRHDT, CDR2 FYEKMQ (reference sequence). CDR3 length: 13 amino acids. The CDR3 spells CGSSYGQATEAFF. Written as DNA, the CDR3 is TGTGGCAGCAGCTACGGACAGGCCACTGAAGCTTTCTTT.

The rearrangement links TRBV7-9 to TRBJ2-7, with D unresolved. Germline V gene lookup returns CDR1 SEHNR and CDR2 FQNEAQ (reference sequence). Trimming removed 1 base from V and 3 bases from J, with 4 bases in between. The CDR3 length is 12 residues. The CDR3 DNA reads TGTGCCAGCAGCTTAGGGTACTACGAGCAGTACTTC. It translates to CASSLGYYEQYF.

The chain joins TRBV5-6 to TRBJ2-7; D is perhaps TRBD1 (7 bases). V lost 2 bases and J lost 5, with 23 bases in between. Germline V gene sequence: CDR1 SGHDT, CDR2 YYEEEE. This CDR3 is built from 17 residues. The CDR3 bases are TGTGCCAGCAGCTTCATTAACAGGGGCCGGGAGATGGACGAGCAGTACTTC. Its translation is CASSFINRGREMDEQYF.

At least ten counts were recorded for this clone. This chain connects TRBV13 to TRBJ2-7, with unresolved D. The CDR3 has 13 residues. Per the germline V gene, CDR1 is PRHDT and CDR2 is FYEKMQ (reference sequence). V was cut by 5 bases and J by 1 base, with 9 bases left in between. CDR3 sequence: CASSQDGSYEQYF. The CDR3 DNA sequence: TGTGCCAGCAGCCAGGACGGATCCTACGAGCAGTACTTC.

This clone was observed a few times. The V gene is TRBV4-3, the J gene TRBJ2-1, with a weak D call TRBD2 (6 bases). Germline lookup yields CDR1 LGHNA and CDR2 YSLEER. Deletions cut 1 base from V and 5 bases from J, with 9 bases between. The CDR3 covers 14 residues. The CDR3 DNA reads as TGCGCCAGCAGCCAAGTGGGACTCGACAATGAGCAGTTCTTC. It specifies CASSQVGLDNEQFF.

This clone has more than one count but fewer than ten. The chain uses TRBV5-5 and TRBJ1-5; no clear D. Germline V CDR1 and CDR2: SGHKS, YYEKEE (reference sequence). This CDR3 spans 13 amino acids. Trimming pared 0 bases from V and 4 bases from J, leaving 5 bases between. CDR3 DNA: TGTGCCAGCAGCTTGGGCGCGAATCAGCCCCAGCATTTT. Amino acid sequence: CASSLGANQPQHF.